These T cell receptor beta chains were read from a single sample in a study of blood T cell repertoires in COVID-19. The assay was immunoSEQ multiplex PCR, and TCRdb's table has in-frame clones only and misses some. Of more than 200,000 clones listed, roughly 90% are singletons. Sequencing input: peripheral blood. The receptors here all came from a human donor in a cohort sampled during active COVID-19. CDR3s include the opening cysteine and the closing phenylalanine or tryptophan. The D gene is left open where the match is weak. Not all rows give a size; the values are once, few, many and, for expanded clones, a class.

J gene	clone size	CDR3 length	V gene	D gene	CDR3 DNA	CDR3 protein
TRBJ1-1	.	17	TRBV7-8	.	TGTGCCAGCAGCTTAGCTCGGTTACCACCCCTTCACACTGAAGCTTTCTTT	CASSLARLPPLHTEAFF
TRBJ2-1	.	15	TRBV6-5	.	TGTGCCAGCAGTTACTCGGGGGGACCGTACAATGAGCAGTTCTTC	CASSYSGGPYNEQFF
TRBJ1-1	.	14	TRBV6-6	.	TGTGCCAGCAGTCCACAGGGTGTTAACACTGAAGCTTTCTTT	CASSPQGVNTEAFF
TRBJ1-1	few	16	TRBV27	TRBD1	TGTGCCAGCAGTATCCGGGACAGGGGGATCGGAACTGAAGCTTTCTTT	CASSIRDRGIGTEAFF
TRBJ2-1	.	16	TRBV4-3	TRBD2	TGCGCCAGCAGCCAAGATAGCGGGAGGCTTTACAATGAGCAGTTCTTC	CASSQDSGRLYNEQFF
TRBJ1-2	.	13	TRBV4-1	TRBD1	TGCGCCAGCAGCTGGGGACAGAGCTATGGCTACACCTTC	CASSWGQSYGYTF
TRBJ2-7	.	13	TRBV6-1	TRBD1	TGTGCCAGCAGTGAAACAGGGGACTACGAGCAGTACTTC	CASSETGDYEQYF
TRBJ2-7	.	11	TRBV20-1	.	TGCAGCTCGCTGGGGAGCTACGAGCAGTACTTC	CSSLGSYEQYF
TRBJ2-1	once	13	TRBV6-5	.	TGTGCCAGCAGTTACTCGACGGGCAATGAGCAGTTCTTC	CASSYSTGNEQFF
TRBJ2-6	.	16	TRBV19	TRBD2	TGTGCCAGTAGTACCCCTCGGGAGGCTGGGGCCAACGTCCTGACTTTC	CASSTPREAGANVLTF
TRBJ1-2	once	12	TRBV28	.	TGTGCCAGCATTTGGCGGAGGGGCCCCTACACCTTC	CASIWRRGPYTF
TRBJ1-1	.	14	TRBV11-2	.	TGTGCCAGCAGCTTAGGTGGGGCTGGCACTGAAGCTTTCTTT	CASSLGGAGTEAFF
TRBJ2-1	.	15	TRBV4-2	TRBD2	TGTGCCAGCAGCCAAGAGGGAGGGTCTTGGTATGAGCAGTTCTTC	CASSQEGGSWYEQFF
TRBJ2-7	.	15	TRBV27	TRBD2	TGTGCCAGCAGTCTAGAACTAGCGAATCCAAGGAGGCAGTACTTC	CASSLELANPRRQYF
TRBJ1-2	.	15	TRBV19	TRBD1	TGTGCCAGTAGTATAGCCACCGGGACAGGAGGGGGCTACACCTTC	CASSIATGTGGGYTF
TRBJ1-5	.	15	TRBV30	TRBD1	TGTGCCTGGAGTGTAGGGACAGGGGGCGGTCAGCCCCAGCATTTT	CAWSVGTGGGQPQHF
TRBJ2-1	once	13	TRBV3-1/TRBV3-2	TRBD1	TGTGCCAGCAGCCAAGACAGGGGGAATGAGCAGTTCTTC	CASSQDRGNEQFF
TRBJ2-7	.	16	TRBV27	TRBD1	TGTGCCAGCAGCGCCGCCTTCGGGGACAGCTCCTACGAGCAGTACTTC	CASSAAFGDSSYEQYF
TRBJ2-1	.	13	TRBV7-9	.	TGTGCCAGCAGCTTAGCAGCCCGGGATGAGCAGTTCTTC	CASSLAARDEQFF
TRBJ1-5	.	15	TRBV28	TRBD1	TGTGCCAGCAGTTTAGAGGGACAGGGGGATCAGCCCCAGCATTTT	CASSLEGQGDQPQHF
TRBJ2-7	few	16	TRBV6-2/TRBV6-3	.	TGTGCCAGCAGTTATCAACCCAGGGTTACCCCCTACGAGCAGTACTTC	CASSYQPRVTPYEQYF
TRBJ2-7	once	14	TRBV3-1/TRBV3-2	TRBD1	TGTGCCAGCAGCCTGGGACAGGGCCCCTACGAGCAGTACTTC	CASSLGQGPYEQYF
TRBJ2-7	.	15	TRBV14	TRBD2	TGTGCCAGCAGCCAAGGGGCGGGACTAGCTTACGAGCAGTACTTC	CASSQGAGLAYEQYF